The entry below describes one TCR beta chain. Its antigen is unknown. Healthy bone marrow donors formed the donor group. This specimen comes from a study of cytomegalovirus exposure and HLA in healthy donors. Study findings and constraints: After further analysis at a later stage, 16,951 TCR beta sequences were associated with HLA alleles at 0.05 false discovery rate. Immune exposure information available was restricted to CMV serostatus.

The PCR had 60 Vbeta and 13 Jbeta primers. The protocol was immunoSEQ multiplex PCR, while the TCRdb copy is restricted to in-frame clones and leaves out a portion. The sample lists about 200,000 clones; 80% to 85% were seen once. This CDR3 has 16 amino acids. This sequence was found in a woman aged 45-59 years in good health and CMV-seropositive. The sequencing sample was made of PBMCs. This chain links TRBV21-1 with TRBJ2-2; the table's D call, TRBD1, has no DNA check behind it. TRBV21-1 is recorded as a pseudogene. The DNA of the CDR3 is TGTGCCAGCAGCAAAAAGAACAGGGGGCGGGCCGGGGAGCTGTTTTTT. It yields the protein CASSKKNRGRAGELFF.